This T cell receptor (beta chain) was observed in a study of T cell repertoires in aging, cancer and after chemotherapy. Notes on the study in general: Loss of evenness, beyond lost richness, contributed to age-related TCR diversity decline in cancer patients.

A mixed TRB-A/B primer pool amplified rearranged TRB by multiplex touch-down PCR. Each CDR3 protein gets one entry after TCRdb re-called the multiplex PCR reads with MiXCR. The data hold 15,000 to 20,000 distinct CDR3 sequences, with less than 45% observed a single time. CDR1 and CDR2 from the germline V gene are KGHSH and LQKENI. The CDR3 is made up of 15 amino acids. The germline V and J ends were trimmed by 6 bases and 0 bases, with 12 bases remaining between them. TCR beta rearrangements were amplified from peripheral blood genomic DNA. The table lists this clonotype with a count of one. Its antigen is still unknown.

The chain employs TRBV18 and TRBJ1-5; D remains unclear. Sequencing was carried out using blood. This receptor was identified in a human donor with a solid tumor. The CDR3 sequence: CASSTTSASNQPQHF. DNA of the CDR3: TGTGCCAGCTCCACTACATCGGCTAGCAATCAGCCCCAGCATTTT.